The 10 T cell receptor beta chains below were found in one sample sequenced in a study of blood T cells in healthy people across ages (dated by TCRdb to the mid-2010s). Libraries were constructed by 5' RACE. The sequencer was an Illumina HiSeq 2500. A second PCR of roughly 7 to 12 cycles was run with a J-beta primer mix and a sample-barcoded 5' primer. TCRdb reprocessing: public reads trimmed at Q25 with fastp, clones called with MiXCR, in-frame beta chains kept. Rows merge per CDR3 protein into single entries with the most common DNA and genes. This sample is represented by roughly 800,000 distinct CDR3 sequences; 58% of them were singletons. The ten largest make up roughly 22% of the sample. The sequenced sample consisted of blood. Receptor source: a man aged 30 to 39 in good health.

The chain couples TRBV20-1 to TRBJ1-5, with D possibly TRBD1 on 6 matching bases. Per the germline V gene, CDR1 is DFQATT and CDR2 is SNEGSKA (reference sequence). This CDR3 has 17 residues. Trimming took 5 bases from V and 1 from J, leaving 21 bases between them. In nucleotides, the CDR3 is TGCAGTGCTCTAGCGGGGGGCTCGTCGGGGAGCAATCAGCCCCAGCATTTT. Translation: CSALAGGSSGSNQPQHF.

This sequence joins TRBV7-9 and TRBJ2-3; D call uncertain. Germline V lookup: CDR1 SEHNR, CDR2 FQNEAQ (reference sequence). This CDR3 comprises 13 residues. Between the trimmed V and J ends, which lost 4 bases and 3 bases, there was a span of 8 bases. CDR3 DNA: TGTGCCAGCAGCTACCAAACAACAGATACGCAGTATTTT. Amino acid sequence: CASSYQTTDTQYF.

This sequence joins TRBV12-5 and TRBJ2-6; D is unresolved. V lost 0 bases to trimming and J lost 4 bases, with 10 bases between them. This CDR3 region has 16 residues. The germline V gene has CDR1 LGHNT and CDR2 FRNRAP. The CDR3, as DNA: TGTGCTAGTGGTTTGGTATTCCCCCCGGGGGCCAACGTCCTGACTTTC. Translation gives CASGLVFPPGANVLTF.

This clonotype has just one count. The rearrangement links TRBV7-2 to TRBJ1-2; D is possibly TRBD1 (5 bases). The CDR3 is made up of 14 amino acids. CDR1 and CDR2 from the germline V gene are SGHTA and FQGNSA. Trimming took off 5 bases at V and 6 bases at J, with 16 bases between the two ends. CDR3 coding DNA: TGTGCCAGCAGCGTAGATCGAAGGGGAGATGGCTACACCTTC. Translating it yields CASSVDRRGDGYTF.

V gene TRBV29-1 combines with J gene TRBJ2-5; D ambiguous. Germline assignment: CDR1 SQVTM and CDR2 ANQGSEA. The CDR3 is 11 amino acids. V was cut by 6 bases and J by 5 bases, with 10 bases left in between. The CDR3 is CSVRRQETQYF. The CDR3 region has the DNA TGCAGCGTACGTCGTCAGGAGACCCAGTACTTC.

The chain has TRBV28 and TRBJ2-3; D might be TRBD1 (6 bases). CDR1 is MDHEN, CDR2 SYDVKM, per germline. This CDR3 comprises 16 residues. Trimming pared 3 bases from V and 2 bases from J, leaving 15 bases between. The CDR3 sequence: CASSFPWTDNTDTQYF. CDR3 DNA sequence: TGTGCCAGCAGTTTTCCCTGGACAGACAACACAGATACGCAGTATTTT.

This clonotype has at least ten counts. The chain recombines TRBV10-3 with TRBJ2-5; D is unclear. CDR3 size: 11 residues. Germline-derived CDR1 and CDR2 are ENHRY and SYGVKD. V dropped 4 bases and J dropped 4 bases, with 4 bases sitting between them. The CDR3 region has the DNA TGTGCCATCAGTGTCGGAGAGACCCAGTACTTC. Its translation is CAISVGETQYF.

This clonotype was detected once. Sequence at one end of the junction differs from germline and may be a read error. The CDR3 loop reads CAGSEGEGSSYEQYF. The CDR3 DNA is TGTGCCGGCAGCGAGGGGGAGGGGAGCTCCTACGAGCAGTACTTC. The chain carries TRBV9 and TRBJ2-4, with D maybe TRBD2 (7 bases). The DNA end is a closer match to TRBJ2-7, so the J assignment may be wrong. This CDR3 is built from 15 residues. The germline V gene has CDR1 SGDLS and CDR2 YYNGEE.

This clonotype was detected a few times. As DNA, the CDR3 is TGTGCCAGCAGCCCCTTTCTCCAGGCTTCACCCCTCCACTTT. Amino acid sequence: CASSPFLQASPLHF. The rearrangement uses TRBV3-1 and TRBJ1-6; D unresolved. This CDR3 spans 14 amino acids. Trimming removed 4 bases at V and 9 bases at J, with 13 bases between. Per germline, CDR1 LGHDT and CDR2 YNNKEL (reference sequence).

The chain joins TRBV7-8 to TRBJ2-7; 8 bases fit TRBD2. CDR1 and CDR2 (germline): SGHVS, FQNEAQ. Losses at the gene ends were 5 bases for V and 1 base for J; bases not matched to a gene: 10. This CDR3 is built from 16 residues. CDR3 coding DNA: TGTGCCAGCAGCCTAATTCTAAGCGGGAGATCCTACGAGCAGTACTTC. Translated: CASSLILSGRSYEQYF. Based on the CDR3 plus reference TRBV7-8 and TRBJ2-7, the full variable domain is GAGVSQSPRYKVAKRGQDVALRCDPISGHVSLFWYQQALGQGPEFLTYFQNEAQLDKSGLPSDRFFAERPEGSVSTLKIQRTQQEDSAVYLCASSLILSGRSYEQYFGPGTRLTVT.